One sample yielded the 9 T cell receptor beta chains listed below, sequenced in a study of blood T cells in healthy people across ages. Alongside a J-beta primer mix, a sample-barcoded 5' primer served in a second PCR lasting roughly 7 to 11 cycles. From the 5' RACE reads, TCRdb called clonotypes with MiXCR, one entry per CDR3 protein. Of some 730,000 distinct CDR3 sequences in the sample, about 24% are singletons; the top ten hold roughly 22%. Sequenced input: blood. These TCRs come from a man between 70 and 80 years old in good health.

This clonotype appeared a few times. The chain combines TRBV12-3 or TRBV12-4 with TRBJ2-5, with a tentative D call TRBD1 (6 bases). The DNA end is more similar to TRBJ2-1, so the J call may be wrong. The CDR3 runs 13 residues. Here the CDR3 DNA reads TGTGCCAGCAGTACCGGGGACAAAATTCGTCAGTTCTTC. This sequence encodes CASSTGDKIRQFF.

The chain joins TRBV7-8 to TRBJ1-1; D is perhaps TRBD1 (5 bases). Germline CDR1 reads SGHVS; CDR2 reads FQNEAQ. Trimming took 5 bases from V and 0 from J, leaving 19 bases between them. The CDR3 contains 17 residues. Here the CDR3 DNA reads TGTGCCAGCAGCGGAGGAAGAAGGGGCAGGTTGAACACTGAAGCTTTCTTT. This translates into CASSGGRRGRLNTEAFF. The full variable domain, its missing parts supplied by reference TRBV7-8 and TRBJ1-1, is GAGVSQSPRYKVAKRGQDVALRCDPISGHVSLFWYQQALGQGPEFLTYFQNEAQLDKSGLPSDRFFAERPEGSVSTLKIQRTQQEDSAVYLCASSGGRRGRLNTEAFFGQGTRLTVV.

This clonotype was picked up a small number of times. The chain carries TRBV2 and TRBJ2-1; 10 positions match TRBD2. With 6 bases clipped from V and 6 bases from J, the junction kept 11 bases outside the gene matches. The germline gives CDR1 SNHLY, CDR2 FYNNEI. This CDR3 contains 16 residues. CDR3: CASRGPLAGVGNEQFF. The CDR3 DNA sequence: TGTGCCAGCAGGGGACCTCTAGCGGGAGTGGGCAATGAGCAGTTCTTC.

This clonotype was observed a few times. CDR3 in amino acids: CASSQGGSTSYGYTF. DNA of the CDR3: TGTGCCAGCAGCCAAGGGGGCAGTACTTCATATGGCTACACCTTC. The genes are TRBV3-1 and TRBJ1-2, with TRBD1 as a possible D gene (5 bases). This CDR3 is built from 15 residues. The V gene's germline CDR1 is LGHDT and CDR2 YNNKEL (reference sequence). V lost 1 base, J lost 5 bases, and 14 bases lay in between.

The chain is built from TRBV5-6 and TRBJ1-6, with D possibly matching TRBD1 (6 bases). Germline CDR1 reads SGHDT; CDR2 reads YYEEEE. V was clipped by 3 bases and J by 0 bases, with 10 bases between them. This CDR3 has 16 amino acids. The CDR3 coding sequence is TGTGCCAGCAGCTGGGGGGACATCTCCTATAATTCACCCCTCCACTTT. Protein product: CASSWGDISYNSPLHF.

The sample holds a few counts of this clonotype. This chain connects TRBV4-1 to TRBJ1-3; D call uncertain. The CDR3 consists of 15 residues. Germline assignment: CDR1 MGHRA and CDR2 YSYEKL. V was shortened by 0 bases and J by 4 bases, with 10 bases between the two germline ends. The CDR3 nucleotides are TGCGCCAGCAGCCAAGATCTGCCCGCCGGAAACACCATATATTTT. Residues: CASSQDLPAGNTIYF.

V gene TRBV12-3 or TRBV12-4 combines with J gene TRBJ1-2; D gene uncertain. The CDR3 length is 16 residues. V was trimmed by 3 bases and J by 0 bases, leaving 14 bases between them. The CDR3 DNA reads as TGTGCCAGCAGTTTCGTTTGGAGTATGGCTAACTATGGCTACACCTTC. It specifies CASSFVWSMANYGYTF.

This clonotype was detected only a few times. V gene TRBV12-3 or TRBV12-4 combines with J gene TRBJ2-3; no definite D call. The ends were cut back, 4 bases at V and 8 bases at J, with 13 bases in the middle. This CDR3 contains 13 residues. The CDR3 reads CASSSRPPGTQYF. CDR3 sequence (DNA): TGTGCCAGCAGTTCCCGACCCCCGGGTACGCAGTATTTT.

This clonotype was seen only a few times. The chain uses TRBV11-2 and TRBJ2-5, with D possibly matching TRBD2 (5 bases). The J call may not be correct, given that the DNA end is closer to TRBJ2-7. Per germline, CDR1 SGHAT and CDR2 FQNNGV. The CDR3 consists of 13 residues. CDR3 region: CASAVGVAYEQYV. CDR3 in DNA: TGTGCCAGCGCCGTCGGGGTCGCCTACGAGCAGTACGTC.